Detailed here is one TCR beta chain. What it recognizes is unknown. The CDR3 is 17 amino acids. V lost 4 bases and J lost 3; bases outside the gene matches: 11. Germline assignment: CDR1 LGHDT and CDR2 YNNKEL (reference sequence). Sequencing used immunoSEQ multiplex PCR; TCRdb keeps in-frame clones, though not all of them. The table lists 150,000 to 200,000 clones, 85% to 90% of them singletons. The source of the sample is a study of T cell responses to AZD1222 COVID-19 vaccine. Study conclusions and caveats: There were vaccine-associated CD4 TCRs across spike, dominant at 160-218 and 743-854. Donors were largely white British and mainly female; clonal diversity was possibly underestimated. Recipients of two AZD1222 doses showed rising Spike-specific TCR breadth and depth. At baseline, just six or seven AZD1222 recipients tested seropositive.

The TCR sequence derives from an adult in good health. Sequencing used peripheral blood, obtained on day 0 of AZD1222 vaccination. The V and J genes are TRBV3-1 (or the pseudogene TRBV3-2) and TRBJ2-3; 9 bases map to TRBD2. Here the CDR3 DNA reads TGTGCCAGCAGCCGTTCCTTGGGCGGGAGGGGGACAGATACGCAGTATTTT. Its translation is CASSRSLGGRGTDTQYF.